The clone carrying this T cell receptor (beta chain) was recorded a few times. This specimen belongs to a study of T cell responses to AZD1222 COVID-19 vaccine. The length of the CDR3 is 15 residues. The germline gives CDR1 SGHDT, CDR2 YYEEEE. Trimming cost V 4 bases and J 1 base, with 14 bases left between them. Method: immunoSEQ multiplex PCR; TCRdb's copy keeps in-frame clones and lacks some. The table shows approximately 180,000 clones, with roughly 90% occurring only once. The specimen comprised peripheral blood, sampled on day 0 of AZD1222 vaccination. The chain employs TRBV5-6 and TRBJ1-1; D possibly corresponds to TRBD1 (5 bases). This TCR derives from an adult in good health. The CDR3 sequence: CASSHTGLRNTEAFF. For the CDR3, the DNA is TGTGCCAGCAGCCACACAGGATTGCGGAACACTGAAGCTTTCTTT.